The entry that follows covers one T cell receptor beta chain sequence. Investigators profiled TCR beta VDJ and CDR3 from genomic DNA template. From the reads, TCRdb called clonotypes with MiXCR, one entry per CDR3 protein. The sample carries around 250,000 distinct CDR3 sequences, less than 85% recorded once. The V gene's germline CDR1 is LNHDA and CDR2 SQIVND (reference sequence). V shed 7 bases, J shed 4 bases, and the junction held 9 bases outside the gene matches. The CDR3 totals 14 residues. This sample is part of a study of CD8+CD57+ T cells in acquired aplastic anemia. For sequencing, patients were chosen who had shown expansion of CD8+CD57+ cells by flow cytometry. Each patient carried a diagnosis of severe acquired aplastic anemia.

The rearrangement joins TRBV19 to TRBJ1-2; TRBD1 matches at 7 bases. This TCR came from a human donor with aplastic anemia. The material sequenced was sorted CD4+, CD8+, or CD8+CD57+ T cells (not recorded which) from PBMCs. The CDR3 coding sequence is TGTGCCAGTAATGCGGGGAGACAGGGCTATGGCTACACCTTC. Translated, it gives CASNAGRQGYGYTF.